Described below is a single T cell receptor beta chain sequence and its context. Its specificity is unknown. This entry belongs to a study of cytomegalovirus exposure and HLA in healthy donors. Study-wide findings and caveats: Investigators reported 150 to 200 TCR beta chains as tied to cytomegalovirus. Presence/absence analysis assumed near-uniform sequencing depth across donors. Exclusion applied to some V segments, including TRBV6-2 and TRBV6-3, as they were indistinguishable.

Amplification used 60 Vbeta primers and 13 Jbeta primers. As originally analysed: Around 9.9 million shared chains were among the 65 million to 85 million unique TCR beta chains that a later analysis counted. Sequencing used immunoSEQ multiplex PCR; TCRdb keeps in-frame clones, though not all of them. The DNA gave D and trimming, while V, J and clone size come from that table. This sample has 160,000 or so clones, with 65% to 80% found just once. Per the germline V gene, CDR1 is SGHNT and CDR2 is YENEEA. V was cut by 7 bases and J by 3 bases, with 12 bases left in between. The CDR3 is 13 amino acids. This TCR derives from a woman between 40 and 50 years old in good health and CMV-seronegative. The sequenced sample consisted of PBMCs. The rearrangement uses TRBV11-3 and TRBJ2-5; tentative D call: TRBD2 (6 bases). The CDR3 is CASTLWGEETQYF. CDR3 DNA: TGTGCCAGCACCCTGTGGGGGGAAGAGACCCAGTACTTC.